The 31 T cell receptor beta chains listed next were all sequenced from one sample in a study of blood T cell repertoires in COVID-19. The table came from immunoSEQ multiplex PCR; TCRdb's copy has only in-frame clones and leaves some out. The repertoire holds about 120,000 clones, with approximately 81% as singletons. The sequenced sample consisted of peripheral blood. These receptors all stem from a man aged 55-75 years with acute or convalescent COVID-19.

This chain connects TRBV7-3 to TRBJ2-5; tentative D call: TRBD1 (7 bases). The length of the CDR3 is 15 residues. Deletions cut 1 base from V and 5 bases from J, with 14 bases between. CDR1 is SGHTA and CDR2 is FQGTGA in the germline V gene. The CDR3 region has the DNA TGTGCCAGCAGCTTAAATCAGGGGGGCTGGGAGACCCAGTACTTC. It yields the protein CASSLNQGGWETQYF.

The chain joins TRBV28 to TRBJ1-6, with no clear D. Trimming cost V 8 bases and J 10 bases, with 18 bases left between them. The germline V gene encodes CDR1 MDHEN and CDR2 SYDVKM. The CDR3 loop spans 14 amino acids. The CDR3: CASLLRPVNSPLHF. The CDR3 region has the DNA TGTGCCAGCCTACTAAGGCCGGTCAACTCACCCCTCCACTTT.

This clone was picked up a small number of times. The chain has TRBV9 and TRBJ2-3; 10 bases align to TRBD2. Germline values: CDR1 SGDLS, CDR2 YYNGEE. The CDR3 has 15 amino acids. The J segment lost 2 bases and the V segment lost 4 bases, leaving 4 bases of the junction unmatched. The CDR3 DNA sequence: TGTGCCAGCAGCCTACTAGCGGGGCACACAGATACGCAGTATTTT. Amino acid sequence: CASSLLAGHTDTQYF.

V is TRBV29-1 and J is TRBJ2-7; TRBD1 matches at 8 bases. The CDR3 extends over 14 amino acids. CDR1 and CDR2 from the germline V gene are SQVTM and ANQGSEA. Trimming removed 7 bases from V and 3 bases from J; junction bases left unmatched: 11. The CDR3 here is CSAYSGQGGYEQYF. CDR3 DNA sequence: TGCAGCGCCTACTCTGGACAGGGCGGCTACGAGCAGTACTTC.

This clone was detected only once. The CDR3 DNA follows: TGCGCCAGCAGCTTGGCGCCAGAATTTTCACCCCTCCACTTT. It codes for CASSLAPEFSPLHF. The chain carries TRBV5-1 and TRBJ1-6, with D uncertain. The V end was cut by 0 bases, the J end by 9 bases, with 10 bases between. The germline gives CDR1 SGHRS, CDR2 YFSETQ. This CDR3 spans 14 amino acids.

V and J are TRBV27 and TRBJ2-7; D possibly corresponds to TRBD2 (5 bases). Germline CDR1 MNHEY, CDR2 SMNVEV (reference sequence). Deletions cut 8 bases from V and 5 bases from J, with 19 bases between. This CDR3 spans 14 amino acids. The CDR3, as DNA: TGTGCCAGCCATCCTTCCGGGGAGAGGGACGAGCAGTACTTC. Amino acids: CASHPSGERDEQYF.

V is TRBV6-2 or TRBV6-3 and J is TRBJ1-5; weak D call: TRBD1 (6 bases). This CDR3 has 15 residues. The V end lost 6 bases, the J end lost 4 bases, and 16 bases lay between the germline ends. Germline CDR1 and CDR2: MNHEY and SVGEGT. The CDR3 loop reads CASSSRGTINQPQHF. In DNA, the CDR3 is TGTGCCAGCAGCTCAAGGGGGACAATTAATCAGCCCCAGCATTTT.

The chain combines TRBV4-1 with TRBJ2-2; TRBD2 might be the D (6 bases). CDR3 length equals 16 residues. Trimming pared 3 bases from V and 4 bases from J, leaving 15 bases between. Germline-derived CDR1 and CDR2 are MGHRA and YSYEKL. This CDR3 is CASSQEGWRGTGELFF. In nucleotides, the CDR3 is TGCGCCAGCAGCCAGGAGGGGTGGAGAGGCACCGGGGAGCTGTTTTTT.

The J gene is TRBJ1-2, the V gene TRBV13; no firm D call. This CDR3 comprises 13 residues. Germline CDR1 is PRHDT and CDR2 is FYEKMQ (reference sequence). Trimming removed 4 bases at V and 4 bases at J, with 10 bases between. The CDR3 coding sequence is TGTGCCAGCAGCTCGAAGCTGCTCTATGGCTACACCTTC. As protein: CASSSKLLYGYTF.

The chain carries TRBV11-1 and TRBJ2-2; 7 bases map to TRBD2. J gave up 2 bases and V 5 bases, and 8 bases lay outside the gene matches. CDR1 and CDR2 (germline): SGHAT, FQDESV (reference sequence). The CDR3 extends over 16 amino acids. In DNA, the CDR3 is TGTGCCAGCAGCCGGCTAGCGGACGCCAACACCGGGGAGCTGTTTTTT. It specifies CASSRLADANTGELFF.

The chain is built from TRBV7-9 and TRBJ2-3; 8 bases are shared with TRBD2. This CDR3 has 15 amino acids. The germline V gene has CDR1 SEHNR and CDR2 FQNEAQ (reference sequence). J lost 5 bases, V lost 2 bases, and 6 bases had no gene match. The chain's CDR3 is CASSLQAGDVDTQYF. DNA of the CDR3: TGTGCCAGCAGCTTACAAGCGGGAGACGTAGATACGCAGTATTTT.

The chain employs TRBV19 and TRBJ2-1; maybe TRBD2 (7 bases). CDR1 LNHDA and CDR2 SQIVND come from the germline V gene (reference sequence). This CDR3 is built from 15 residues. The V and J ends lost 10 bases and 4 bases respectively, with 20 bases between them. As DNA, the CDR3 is TGTGCCACCGCTGAAGGGGGAGGGGGATACAATGAGCAGTTCTTC. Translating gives CATAEGGGGYNEQFF.

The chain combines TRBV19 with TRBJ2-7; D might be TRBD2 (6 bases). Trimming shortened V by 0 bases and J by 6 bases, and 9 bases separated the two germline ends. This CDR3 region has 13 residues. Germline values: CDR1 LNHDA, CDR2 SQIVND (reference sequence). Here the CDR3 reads CASSIDSGVEQYF. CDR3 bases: TGTGCCAGTAGTATAGATTCGGGGGTCGAGCAGTACTTC.

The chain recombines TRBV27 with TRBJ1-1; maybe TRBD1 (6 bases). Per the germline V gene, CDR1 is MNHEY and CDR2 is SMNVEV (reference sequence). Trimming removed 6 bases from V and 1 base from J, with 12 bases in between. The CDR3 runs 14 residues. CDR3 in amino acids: CASSNRAGNTEAFF. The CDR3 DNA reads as TGTGCCAGCAGCAACAGGGCTGGGAACACTGAAGCTTTCTTT.

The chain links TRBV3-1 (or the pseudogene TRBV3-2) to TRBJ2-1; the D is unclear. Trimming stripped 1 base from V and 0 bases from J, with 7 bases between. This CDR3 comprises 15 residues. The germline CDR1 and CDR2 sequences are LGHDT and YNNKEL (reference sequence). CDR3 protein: CASSQAASSYNEQFF. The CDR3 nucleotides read TGTGCCAGCAGCCAAGCTGCTAGCTCCTACAATGAGCAGTTCTTC.

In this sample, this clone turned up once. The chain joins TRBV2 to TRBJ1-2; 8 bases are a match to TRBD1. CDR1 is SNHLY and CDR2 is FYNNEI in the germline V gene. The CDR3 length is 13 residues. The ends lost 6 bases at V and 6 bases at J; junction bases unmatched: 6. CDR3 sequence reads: CASSPGQEHGYTF. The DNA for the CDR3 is TGTGCCAGCAGCCCGGGACAGGAGCATGGCTACACCTTC.

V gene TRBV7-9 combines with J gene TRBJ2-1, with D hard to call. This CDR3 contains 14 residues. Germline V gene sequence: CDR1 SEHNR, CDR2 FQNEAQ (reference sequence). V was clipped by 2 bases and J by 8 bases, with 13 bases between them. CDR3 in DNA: TGTGCCAGCAGCTTATCCCGACTTGGCGATGAGCAGTTCTTC. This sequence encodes CASSLSRLGDEQFF.

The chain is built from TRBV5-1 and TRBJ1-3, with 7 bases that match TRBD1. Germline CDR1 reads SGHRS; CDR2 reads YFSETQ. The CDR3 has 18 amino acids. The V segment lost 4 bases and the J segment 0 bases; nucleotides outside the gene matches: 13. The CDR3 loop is CASSPRTGFYTSGNTIYF. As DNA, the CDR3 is TGCGCCAGCAGCCCCCGGACAGGCTTTTATACCTCTGGAAACACCATATATTTT.

Here the CDR3 reads CASSWDSSTDTQYF. DNA for the CDR3: TGTGCCAGCAGCTGGGACAGTAGCACAGATACGCAGTATTTT. This chain connects TRBV7-9 to TRBJ2-3; 7 bases fit TRBD1. CDR3 length equals 14 residues. Germline V CDR1 and CDR2: SEHNR, FQNEAQ (reference sequence). V shed 4 bases, J shed 0 bases, and the junction held 1 base outside the gene matches.

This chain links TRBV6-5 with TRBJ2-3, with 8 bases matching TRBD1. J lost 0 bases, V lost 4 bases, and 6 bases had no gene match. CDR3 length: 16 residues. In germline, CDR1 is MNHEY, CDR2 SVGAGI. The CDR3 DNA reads TGTGCCAGCAGTTCCGGACAGGGTTTTAGCACAGATACGCAGTATTTT. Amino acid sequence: CASSSGQGFSTDTQYF.

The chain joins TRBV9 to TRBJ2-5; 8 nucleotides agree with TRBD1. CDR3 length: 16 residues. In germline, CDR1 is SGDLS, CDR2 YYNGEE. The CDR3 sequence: CATSRGDRGVQETQYF. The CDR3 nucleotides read TGTGCTACTTCAAGGGGAGACAGGGGAGTCCAAGAGACCCAGTACTTC.

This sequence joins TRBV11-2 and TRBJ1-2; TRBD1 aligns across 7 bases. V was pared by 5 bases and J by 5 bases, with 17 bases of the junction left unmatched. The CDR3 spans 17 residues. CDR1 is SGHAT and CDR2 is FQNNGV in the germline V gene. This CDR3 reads CASSPLPRRTGDYGYTF. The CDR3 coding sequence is TGTGCCAGCAGCCCCCTCCCTCGGCGGACAGGAGATTATGGCTACACCTTC.

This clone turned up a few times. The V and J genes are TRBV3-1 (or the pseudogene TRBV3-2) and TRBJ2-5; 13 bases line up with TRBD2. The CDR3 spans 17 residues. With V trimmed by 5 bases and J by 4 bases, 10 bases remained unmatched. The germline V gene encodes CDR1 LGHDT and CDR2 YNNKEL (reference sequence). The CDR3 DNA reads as TGTGCCAGCAGCGCCCGTCGACTAGCGGGAGGACCAGAGACCCAGTACTTC. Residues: CASSARRLAGGPETQYF.

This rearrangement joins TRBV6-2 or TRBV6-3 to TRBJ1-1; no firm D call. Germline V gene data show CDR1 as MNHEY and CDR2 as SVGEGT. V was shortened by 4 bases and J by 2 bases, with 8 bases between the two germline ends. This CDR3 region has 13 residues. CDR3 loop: CASSWTGNTEAFF. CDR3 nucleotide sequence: TGTGCCAGCAGTTGGACTGGAAACACTGAAGCTTTCTTT.

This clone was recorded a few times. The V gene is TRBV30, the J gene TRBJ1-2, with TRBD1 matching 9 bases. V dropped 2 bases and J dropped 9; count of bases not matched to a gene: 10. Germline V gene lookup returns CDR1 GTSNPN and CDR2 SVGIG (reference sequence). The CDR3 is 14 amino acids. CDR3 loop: CAWSFTGTGRSYTF. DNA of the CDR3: TGTGCCTGGAGTTTTACCGGGACAGGGCGTAGCTACACCTTC.

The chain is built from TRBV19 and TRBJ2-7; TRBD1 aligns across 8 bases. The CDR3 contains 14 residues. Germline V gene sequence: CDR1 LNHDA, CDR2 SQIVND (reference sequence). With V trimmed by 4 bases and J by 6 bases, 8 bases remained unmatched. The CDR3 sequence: CASSTYGTGAEQYF. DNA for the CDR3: TGTGCCAGTAGTACCTACGGGACAGGAGCCGAGCAGTACTTC. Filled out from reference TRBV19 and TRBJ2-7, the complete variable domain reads DGGITQSPKYLFRKEGQNVTLSCEQNLNHDAMYWYRQDPGQGLRLIYYSQIVNDFQKGDIAEGYSVSREKKESFPLTVTSAQKNPTAFYLCASSTYGTGAEQYFGPGTRLTVT.

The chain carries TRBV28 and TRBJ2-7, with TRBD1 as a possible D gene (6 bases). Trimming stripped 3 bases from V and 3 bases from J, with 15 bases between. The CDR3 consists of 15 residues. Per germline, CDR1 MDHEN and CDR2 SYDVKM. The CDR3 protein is CASSFPDDRRYEQYF. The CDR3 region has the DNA TGTGCCAGCAGTTTCCCTGATGACAGGCGCTACGAGCAGTACTTC.

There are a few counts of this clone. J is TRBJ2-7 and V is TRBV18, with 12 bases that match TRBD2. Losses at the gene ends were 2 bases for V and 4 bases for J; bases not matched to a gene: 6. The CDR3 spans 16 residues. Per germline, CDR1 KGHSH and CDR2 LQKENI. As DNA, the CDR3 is TGTGCCAGCTCACCAGGCGCGACTAGCGGGAGTTACGAGCAGTACTTC. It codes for CASSPGATSGSYEQYF. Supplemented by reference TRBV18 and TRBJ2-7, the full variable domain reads NAGVMQNPRHLVRRRGQEARLRCSPMKGHSHVYWYRQLPEEGLKFMVYLQKENIIDESGMPKERFSAEFPKEGPSILRIQQVVRGDSAAYFCASSPGATSGSYEQYFGPGTRLTVT.

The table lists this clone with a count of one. CDR3 coding DNA: TGTGCCAGCAGTCGGGGACTAGCGGGACAAACAGATACGCAGTATTTT. Amino acid sequence: CASSRGLAGQTDTQYF. J is TRBJ2-3 and V is TRBV27; 13 bases are shared with TRBD2. Germline CDR1 reads MNHEY; CDR2 reads SMNVEV (reference sequence). Germline trimming cut 5 bases from V and 3 bases from J; bases unmatched to any gene: 5. This CDR3 has 16 residues.

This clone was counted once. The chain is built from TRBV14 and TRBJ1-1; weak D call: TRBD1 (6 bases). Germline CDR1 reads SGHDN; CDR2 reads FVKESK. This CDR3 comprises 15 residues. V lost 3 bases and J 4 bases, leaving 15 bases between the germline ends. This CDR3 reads CASSHRTGLSTEAFF. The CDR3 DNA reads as TGTGCCAGCAGCCACCGAACAGGGCTCAGCACTGAAGCTTTCTTT.

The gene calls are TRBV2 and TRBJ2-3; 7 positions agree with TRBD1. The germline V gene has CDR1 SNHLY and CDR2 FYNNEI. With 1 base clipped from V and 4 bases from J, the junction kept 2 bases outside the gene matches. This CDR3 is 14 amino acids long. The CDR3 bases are TGTGCCAGCAGTGAAGTCCAGGGGGCAGATACGCAGTATTTT. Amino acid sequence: CASSEVQGADTQYF.